The clone carrying this T cell receptor (beta chain) has only a few counts. Its antigen is currently unknown. These data belong to a study of T cell repertoires in cytomegalovirus infection. Trimming removed 0 bases from V and 2 bases from J, with 7 bases in between. Germline values: CDR1 MNHNY, CDR2 SVGAGI (reference sequence). The CDR3 totals 14 residues. MiXCR, applied by TCRdb to the reads, yields one record per CDR3 protein. The sample holds fewer than 60,000 distinct CDR3 sequences, 15% to 20% seen once. General observations from the study: HLA-C-restricted CMV-specific TCR beta clonotypes were dominant in the ex vivo response.

The chain has TRBV6-6 and TRBJ1-2; TRBD1 is a possible D gene (6 bases). The source is a human donor in good health (CMV status not recorded). Some clones in this sample may be carry-over from other donors' samples. Specimen: CD8+ T cells from cultured PBMCs, collected from culture after CMV antigen stimulation. The CDR3 is CASSYSGTNYGYTF. CDR3 sequence (DNA): TGTGCCAGCAGTTACTCGGGGACAAACTATGGCTACACCTTC.